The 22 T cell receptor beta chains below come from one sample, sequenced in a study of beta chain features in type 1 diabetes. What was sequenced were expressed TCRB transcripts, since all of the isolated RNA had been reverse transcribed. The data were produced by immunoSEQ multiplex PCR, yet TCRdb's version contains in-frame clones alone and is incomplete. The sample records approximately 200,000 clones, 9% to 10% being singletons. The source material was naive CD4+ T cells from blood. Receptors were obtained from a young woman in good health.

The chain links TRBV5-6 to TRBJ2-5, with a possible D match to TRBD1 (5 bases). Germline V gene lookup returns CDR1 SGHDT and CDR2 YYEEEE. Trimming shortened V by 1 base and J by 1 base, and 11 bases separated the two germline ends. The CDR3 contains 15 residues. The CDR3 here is CASSLMVDSQETQYF. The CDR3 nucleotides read TGTGCCAGCAGCTTGATGGTCGACAGCCAAGAGACCCAGTACTTC.

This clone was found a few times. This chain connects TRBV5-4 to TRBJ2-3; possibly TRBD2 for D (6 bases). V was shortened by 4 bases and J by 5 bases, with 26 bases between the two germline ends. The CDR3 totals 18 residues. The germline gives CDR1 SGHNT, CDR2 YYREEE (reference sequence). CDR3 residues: CASSALVMGGGYLDTQYF. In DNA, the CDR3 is TGTGCCAGCAGCGCCCTCGTTATGGGGGGTGGATACTTAGATACGCAGTATTTT.

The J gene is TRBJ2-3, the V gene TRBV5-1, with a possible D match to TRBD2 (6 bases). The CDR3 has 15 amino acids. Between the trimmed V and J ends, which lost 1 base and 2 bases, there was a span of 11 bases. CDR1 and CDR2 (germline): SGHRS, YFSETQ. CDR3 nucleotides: TGCGCCAGCAGCTTGTCTCGGAGGGCCACAGATACGCAGTATTTT. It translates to CASSLSRRATDTQYF.

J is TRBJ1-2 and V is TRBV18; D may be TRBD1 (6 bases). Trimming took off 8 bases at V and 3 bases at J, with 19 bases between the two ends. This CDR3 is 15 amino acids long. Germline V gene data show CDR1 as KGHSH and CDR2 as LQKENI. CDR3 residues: CASTYAGGRDYGYTF. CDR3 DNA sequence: TGTGCCAGCACCTATGCGGGGGGGCGAGACTATGGCTACACCTTC.

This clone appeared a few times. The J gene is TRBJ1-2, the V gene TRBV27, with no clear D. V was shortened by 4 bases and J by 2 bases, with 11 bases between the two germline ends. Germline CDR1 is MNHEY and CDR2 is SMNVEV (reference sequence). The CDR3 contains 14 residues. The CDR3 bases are TGTGCCAGCAGTTCGGTAACAGCCAACTATGGCTACACCTTC. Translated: CASSSVTANYGYTF.

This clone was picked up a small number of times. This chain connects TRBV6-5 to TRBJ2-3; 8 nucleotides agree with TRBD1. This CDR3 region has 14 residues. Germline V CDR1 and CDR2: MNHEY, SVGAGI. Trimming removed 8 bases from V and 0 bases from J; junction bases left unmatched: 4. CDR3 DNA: TGTGCCAGCTCTCGGACAGGGAGCACAGATACGCAGTATTTT. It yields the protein CASSRTGSTDTQYF.

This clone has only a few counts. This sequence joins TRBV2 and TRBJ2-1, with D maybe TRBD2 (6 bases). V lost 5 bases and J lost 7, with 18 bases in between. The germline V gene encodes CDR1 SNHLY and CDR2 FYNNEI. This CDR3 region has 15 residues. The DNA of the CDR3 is TGTGCCAGCAGTACCGGGACTTATGAAGGGAATGAGCAGTTCTTC. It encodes CASSTGTYEGNEQFF.

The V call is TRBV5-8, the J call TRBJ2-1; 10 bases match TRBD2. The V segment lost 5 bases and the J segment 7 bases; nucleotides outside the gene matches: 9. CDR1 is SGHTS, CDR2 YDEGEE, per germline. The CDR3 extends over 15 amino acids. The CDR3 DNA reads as TGTGCCAGCAGTATGAGCGGGAGGGCCCAGAATGAGCAGTTCTTC. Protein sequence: CASSMSGRAQNEQFF.

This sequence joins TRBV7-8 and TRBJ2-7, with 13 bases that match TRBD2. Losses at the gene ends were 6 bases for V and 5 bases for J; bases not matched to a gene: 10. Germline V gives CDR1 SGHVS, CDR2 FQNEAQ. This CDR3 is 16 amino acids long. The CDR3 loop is CASRQRPGTSGNEQYF. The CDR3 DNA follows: TGTGCCAGCAGGCAACGCCCCGGGACTAGCGGGAACGAGCAGTACTTC.

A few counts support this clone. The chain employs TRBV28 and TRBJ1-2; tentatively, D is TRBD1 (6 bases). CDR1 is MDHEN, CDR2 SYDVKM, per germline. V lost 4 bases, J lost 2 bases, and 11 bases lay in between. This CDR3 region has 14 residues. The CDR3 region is CASSSGTPNYGYTF. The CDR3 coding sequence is TGTGCCAGCAGTTCCGGGACACCGAACTATGGCTACACCTTC.

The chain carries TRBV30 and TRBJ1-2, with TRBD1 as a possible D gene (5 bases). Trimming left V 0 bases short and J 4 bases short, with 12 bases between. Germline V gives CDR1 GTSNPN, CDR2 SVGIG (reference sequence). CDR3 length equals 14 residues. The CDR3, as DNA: TGTGCCTGGAGTGTACAAGGGGTGGGCTATGGCTACACCTTC. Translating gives CAWSVQGVGYGYTF.

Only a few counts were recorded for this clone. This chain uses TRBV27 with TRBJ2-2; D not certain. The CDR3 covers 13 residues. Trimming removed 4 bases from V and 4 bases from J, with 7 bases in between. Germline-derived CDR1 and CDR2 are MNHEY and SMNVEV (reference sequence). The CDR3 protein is CASSSRITGELFF. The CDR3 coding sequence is TGTGCCAGCAGTTCCAGGATCACCGGGGAGCTGTTTTTT.

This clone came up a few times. CDR3 sequence (DNA): TGTGCCAGCAGTGTACTAGCGGGGGGCCGGGATACGCAGTATTTT. Amino acid sequence: CASSVLAGGRDTQYF. This rearrangement joins TRBV2 to TRBJ2-3, with TRBD2 identical over 12 bases. Per the germline V gene, CDR1 is SNHLY and CDR2 is FYNNEI. This CDR3 is 15 amino acids long. V trimming: 4 bases; J trimming: 6 bases; junction bases outside the gene matches: 5.

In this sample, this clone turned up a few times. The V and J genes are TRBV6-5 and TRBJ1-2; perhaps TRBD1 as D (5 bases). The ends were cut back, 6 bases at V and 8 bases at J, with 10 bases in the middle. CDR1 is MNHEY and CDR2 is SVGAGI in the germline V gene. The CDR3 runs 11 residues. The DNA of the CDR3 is TGTGCCAGCAGGCAGGGCTCGGGCTACACCTTC. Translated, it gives CASRQGSGYTF.

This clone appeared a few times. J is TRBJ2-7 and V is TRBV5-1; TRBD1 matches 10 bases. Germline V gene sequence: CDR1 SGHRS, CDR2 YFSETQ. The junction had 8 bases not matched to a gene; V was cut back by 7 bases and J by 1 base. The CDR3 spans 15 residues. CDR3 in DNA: TGCGCCAGCGCCTACCTGGGACAGGGGTCCTACGAGCAGTACTTC. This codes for CASAYLGQGSYEQYF.

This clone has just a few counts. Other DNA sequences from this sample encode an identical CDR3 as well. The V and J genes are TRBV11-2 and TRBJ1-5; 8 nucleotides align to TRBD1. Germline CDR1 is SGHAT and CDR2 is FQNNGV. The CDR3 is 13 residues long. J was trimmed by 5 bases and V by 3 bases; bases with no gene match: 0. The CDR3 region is CASSLDRDQPQHF. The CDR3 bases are TGTGCCAGCAGCTTGGACAGGGATCAGCCCCAGCATTTT.

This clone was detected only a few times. The CDR3 DNA follows: TGTGCCGGACAGGGGACGTCCTACAATGAGCAGTTCTTC. Amino acid sequence: CAGQGTSYNEQFF. This chain links TRBV30 with TRBJ2-1; 9 bases map to TRBD1. Trimming cost V 8 bases and J 1 base; bases outside gene matches: 3. Germline-derived CDR1 and CDR2 are GTSNPN and SVGIG (reference sequence). The CDR3 contains 13 residues.

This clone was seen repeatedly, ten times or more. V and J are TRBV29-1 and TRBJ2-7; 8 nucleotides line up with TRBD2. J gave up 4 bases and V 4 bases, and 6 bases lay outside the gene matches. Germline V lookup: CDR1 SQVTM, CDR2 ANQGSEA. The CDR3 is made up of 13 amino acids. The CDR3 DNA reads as TGCAGCGTTGTATGGGGACTAGGATACGAGCAGTACTTC. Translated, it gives CSVVWGLGYEQYF.

The CDR3 here is CASSPGDRRTGELFF. The DNA for the CDR3 is TGTGCCAGTAGTCCAGGGGACAGGCGAACCGGGGAGCTGTTTTTT. The chain has TRBV19 and TRBJ2-2, with TRBD1 matching over 8 bases. The CDR3 totals 15 residues. V dropped 5 bases and J dropped 5; count of bases not matched to a gene: 7. CDR1 and CDR2 from the germline V gene are LNHDA and SQIVND (reference sequence).

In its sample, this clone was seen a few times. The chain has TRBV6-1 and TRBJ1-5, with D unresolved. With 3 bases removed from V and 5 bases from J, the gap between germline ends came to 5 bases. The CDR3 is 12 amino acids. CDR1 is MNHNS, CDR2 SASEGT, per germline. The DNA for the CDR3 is TGTGCCAGCAGTGATCTCGATCAGCCCCAGCATTTT. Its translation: CASSDLDQPQHF.

Written as DNA, the CDR3 is TGTGCCAGTAGTATGATAAGGTCGGGCGGGGAGCTGTTTTTT. Translated: CASSMIRSGGELFF. This chain connects TRBV19 to TRBJ2-2, with D unresolved. V lost 3 bases, J lost 7 bases, and 12 bases lay in between. The germline CDR1 and CDR2 sequences are LNHDA and SQIVND (reference sequence). The CDR3 has 14 amino acids.

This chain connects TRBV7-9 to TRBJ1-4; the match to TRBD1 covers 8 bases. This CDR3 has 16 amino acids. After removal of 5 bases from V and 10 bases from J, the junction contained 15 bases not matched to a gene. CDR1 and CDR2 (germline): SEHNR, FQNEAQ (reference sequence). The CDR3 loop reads CASSPLTGEENGKLFF. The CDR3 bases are TGTGCCAGCAGCCCTTTGACAGGGGAGGAAAACGGAAAACTGTTTTTT.